This entry concerns a single T cell receptor beta chain. The sample is drawn from a study of blood T cells in healthy people across ages. Next came a second PCR, run for 7 to 11 cycles, which used a sample-barcoded 5' primer along with a J-beta primer mix. From the 5' RACE reads, TCRdb called clonotypes with MiXCR, one entry per CDR3 protein. The profile shows more than 800,000 distinct CDR3 sequences, 45% of them singletons. The V gene lost 5 bases and the J gene lost 7 bases, with 15 bases spanning the gap. The CDR3 spans 13 residues. The chain employs TRBV12-3 or TRBV12-4 and TRBJ2-7, with D perhaps TRBD1 or TRBD2 (6 bases each). The sequencing sample was made of blood. The sequence was obtained from a woman in her sixties in good health. CDR3 amino acids: CASSVGGIGEQYF. In DNA form, the CDR3 reads TGTGCCAGCAGTGTAGGGGGGATTGGGGAGCAGTACTTC.